This TCR beta chain was retrieved from a study of CD8 T cells in Susac syndrome. The CDR3 loop spans 13 amino acids. Germline lookup yields CDR1 SGHVS and CDR2 FNYEAQ. TCR beta from blood CD8+ and CD4+ T cells was sequenced. TEMRA cells were FACS-enriched, with CD8+ and CD4+ T cells isolated negatively. RNA, at about 0.45 to 1 ug, was reverse transcribed with random hexamers. Across 54 Vbeta and 13 Jbeta, TCR beta CDR3 was amplified with immunoSEQ multiplex PCR. TCRdb processed the immunoSEQ multiplex PCR reads anew with MiXCR; each CDR3 protein has one entry. The sample contains 100,000 to 150,000 distinct CDR3 sequences, approximately 95% of which appear only once. As regards this clonotype: Its antigen remains unidentified.

Study outcomes and limitations: The authors acknowledged that the study's TCR sequencing and HLA analysis involved relatively few individuals.

The chain uses TRBV7-6 and TRBJ2-7; the match to TRBD2 covers 7 bases. The sequence was collected from a human donor with multiple sclerosis. The sequenced sample was CD8+ T cells from PBMCs. The CDR3 is CAVGGTVSYEQYF. DNA of the CDR3: TGTGCTGTGGGGGGGACCGTCTCCTACGAGCAGTACTTC.